The 22 T cell receptor beta chains listed next were all sequenced from one sample in a study of spatial heterogeneity in lung cancer. General study results and limits: Counts of expanded alpha and beta TCRs within tumors tracked the tumor nonsynonymous mutation count.

Time point in this sample: sample taken at primary tumor resection. These TCRs' antigens remain unknown. TCRdb re-derived calls from the 5' RACE reads in MiXCR, one entry per CDR3 protein. The sample holds 11,000 to 15,000 distinct CDR3 sequences, about 4.4% seen once. Sequencing used lung tumor tissue, obtained at surgery. All receptors come from a female donor with early-stage non-small cell lung cancer.

This clonotype has ten or more counts. This beta chain is an unintended read in a library built for alpha chains; its size means little. The genes are TRBV2 and TRBJ1-6; the D is unclear. V gave up 2 bases and J gave up 13 bases, with 12 bases separating them. Germline V gives CDR1 SNHLY, CDR2 FYNNEI. CDR3 length equals 13 residues. Here the CDR3 DNA reads TGTGCCAGCAGTGAAAGAGGCAGTCCGCCCCTCCACTTT. This codes for CASSERGSPPLHF.

This clonotype has at least ten counts. This beta chain appears as a stray read in a library generated for alpha chains; its size is not informative. V usage is TRBV18 and J usage is TRBJ1-6, with 9 bases fitting TRBD1. V shed 3 bases, J shed 7 bases, and the junction held 13 bases outside the gene matches. The germline CDR1 and CDR2 sequences are KGHSH and LQKENI. The CDR3 sequence is 18 residues long. The CDR3 sequence is CASSPSLGGQGGNSPLHF. Here the CDR3 DNA reads TGTGCCAGCTCACCGTCATTGGGGGGACAGGGAGGAAATTCACCCCTCCACTTT.

This clonotype was seen ten or more times. The library was built for alpha chains, so this beta chain is an off-target read and its size means little. This chain connects TRBV7-6 to TRBJ2-3; 10 bases are a match to TRBD2. The germline V gene encodes CDR1 SGHVS and CDR2 FNYEAQ. CDR3 size: 15 residues. V lost 4 bases, J lost 5 bases, and 6 bases stayed unmatched. The CDR3 region has the DNA TGTGCCAGCAGCTCGTTAGCGGGGGGTCTAGATACGCAGTATTTT. Its translation is CASSSLAGGLDTQYF.

This clonotype was counted ten times or more. As an off-target read in a library built for alpha chains, this beta chain has a frequency of little significance. As DNA, the CDR3 is TGTGCCAGCAGCTTGGGACTAGCGGTGCATGAGCAGTTCTTC. It codes for CASSLGLAVHEQFF. The chain employs TRBV5-4 and TRBJ2-1; 9 bases fit TRBD2. The J segment lost 8 bases and the V segment lost 0 bases, leaving 3 bases of the junction unmatched. The CDR3 extends over 14 amino acids. Germline lookup yields CDR1 SGHNT and CDR2 YYREEE (reference sequence).

This clonotype has a count of ten or more. A library made for alpha chains picked up this beta chain off target, so its size means little. The CDR3 is CASSLMGAQYNEQFF. For the CDR3, the DNA is TGTGCCAGCAGTTTGATGGGGGCTCAATACAATGAGCAGTTCTTC. The rearrangement joins TRBV28 to TRBJ2-1, with D possibly matching TRBD1 (6 bases). V shed 3 bases and J shed 4 bases, with 13 bases lying between them. Germline lookup yields CDR1 MDHEN and CDR2 SYDVKM. The CDR3 consists of 15 residues.

This clonotype has at least ten counts. The library was prepared for alpha chains; this beta chain is a stray read, so its frequency means little. This sequence joins TRBV20-1 and TRBJ2-1, with 7 bases lining up with TRBD2. The CDR3 length is 13 residues. Trimming at V came to 7 bases and at J to 8 bases, leaving 11 bases not matched to a gene. Germline assignment: CDR1 DFQATT and CDR2 SNEGSKA (reference sequence). In DNA, the CDR3 is TGCAGTGTCGAGCCCGGGGGGAAGGATGAGCAGTTCTTC. It codes for CSVEPGGKDEQFF.

The sample holds many counts of this clonotype. The library was prepared for alpha chains; this beta chain is a stray read, so its frequency means little. This chain uses TRBV7-2 with TRBJ2-2; D ambiguous. The CDR3 extends over 14 amino acids. CDR1 and CDR2 from the germline V gene are SGHTA and FQGNSA. Trimming took 3 bases from V and 3 from J, leaving 8 bases between them. The CDR3 spells CASSFARDTGELFF. The CDR3 DNA sequence: TGTGCCAGCAGCTTTGCTAGGGACACCGGGGAGCTGTTTTTT.

This clonotype was counted ten times or more. This beta chain is off target for a library built for alpha chains, so its abundance means little. The chain links TRBV20-1 to TRBJ2-7; tentative D call: TRBD1 (6 bases). With 6 bases removed from V and 4 bases from J, the gap between germline ends came to 19 bases. This CDR3 is built from 14 residues. The germline V gene encodes CDR1 DFQATT and CDR2 SNEGSKA (reference sequence). CDR3 region: CSANSPGQKYEQYF. The CDR3 DNA is TGCAGTGCCAACAGTCCGGGACAAAAATACGAGCAGTACTTC.

This clonotype has at least ten counts. A library made for alpha chains picked up this beta chain off target, so its size means little. V is TRBV7-2 and J is TRBJ2-3; 10 positions agree with TRBD2. Germline loops: CDR1 SGHTA, CDR2 FQGNSA. V trimming: 1 base; J trimming: 4 bases; junction bases outside the gene matches: 5. The CDR3 runs to 16 residues. The CDR3 DNA reads TGTGCCAGCAGCTTAGATCCTAGCGGGGGTTCAGATACGCAGTATTTT. Its protein is CASSLDPSGGSDTQYF.

This clonotype was picked up many times. Because the library targeted alpha chains, this beta chain is an off-target read whose size means little. V gene TRBV10-3 combines with J gene TRBJ1-2; 7 bases agree with TRBD1. Germline values: CDR1 ENHRY, CDR2 SYGVKD. Unmatched junction bases numbered 11, after V lost 3 bases and J lost 7 bases. There are 15 residues in the CDR3. This CDR3 reads CAISDGRERGPGYTF. The CDR3 coding sequence is TGTGCCATCAGTGACGGTCGTGAGAGGGGGCCTGGCTACACCTTC.

This clonotype has a single count. This beta chain is a stray sequence in a library constructed for alpha chains; its clone size is not meaningful. This chain joins TRBV7-2 and TRBJ2-7, with TRBD2 matching over 11 bases. The CDR3 has 16 residues. The germline gives CDR1 SGHTA, CDR2 FQGNSA. With 1 base clipped from V and 6 bases from J, the junction kept 8 bases outside the gene matches. The CDR3 spells CASSLGALAGGGEQYF. The DNA of the CDR3 is TGTGCCAGCAGCTTAGGGGCCCTAGCGGGGGGCGGCGAGCAGTACTTC.

This clonotype was counted at least ten times. This beta chain lies outside the target of a library built for alpha chains; its clone size means little. This chain connects TRBV2 to TRBJ2-7; 10 positions agree with TRBD1. The length of the CDR3 is 14 residues. J lost 6 bases, V lost 6 bases, and 8 bases had no gene match. The germline gives CDR1 SNHLY, CDR2 FYNNEI. CDR3 residues: CASRGTGAGFEQYF. CDR3 coding DNA: TGTGCCAGCAGAGGGACAGGGGCAGGATTCGAGCAGTACTTC.

This clonotype was picked up many times. The size of this beta chain means little, since it is a stray read in a library made for alpha chains. V and J are TRBV2 and TRBJ2-2, with 9 nucleotides matching TRBD1. Losses at the gene ends were 8 bases for V and 4 bases for J; bases not matched to a gene: 5. The CDR3 has 14 residues. CDR1 is SNHLY, CDR2 FYNNEI, per germline. The CDR3 DNA is TGTGCCAGCGCGGGACAGGGTGCCACCGGGGAGCTGTTTTTT. Translating gives CASAGQGATGELFF.

Notes on this clonotype: This beta chain is a stray read from a library made for alpha chains; its abundance is not meaningful. The chain joins TRBV15 to TRBJ2-6; D may be TRBD2 (5 bases). The CDR3 consists of 18 residues. Trimming pared 2 bases from V and 4 bases from J, leaving 18 bases between. Germline values: CDR1 LNHNV, CDR2 YYDKDF (reference sequence). CDR3 in amino acids: CATSRPSSPRGGANVLTF. For the CDR3, the DNA is TGTGCCACCAGCAGACCCTCTTCGCCCCGGGGAGGGGCCAACGTCCTGACTTTC.

This clonotype was recorded at least ten times. This beta chain turned up in a library designed for alpha chains; as an off-target read, its abundance says little. The chain carries TRBV10-3 and TRBJ2-5; 10 bases match TRBD1. This CDR3 has 15 amino acids. J lost 4 bases, V lost 3 bases, and 5 bases had no gene match. Germline V gives CDR1 ENHRY, CDR2 SYGVKD. The CDR3 sequence: CAISDLTGGGETQYF. The CDR3 DNA reads as TGTGCCATCAGTGATTTGACAGGGGGCGGAGAGACCCAGTACTTC.

This clonotype was counted a single time. This beta chain lies outside the target of a library built for alpha chains; its clone size means little. The chain employs TRBV29-1 and TRBJ1-1; 7 nucleotides match TRBD1. The germline gives CDR1 SQVTM, CDR2 ANQGSEA. The CDR3 is 13 amino acids. The V and J ends lost 3 bases and 3 bases, in that order; junction bases with no gene match: 4. The chain's CDR3 is CSVEKGADTEAFF. The CDR3 DNA reads TGCAGCGTTGAGAAGGGGGCCGACACTGAAGCTTTCTTT.

This clonotype came up many times. The library was designed around alpha chains, so this beta chain is a stray read whose abundance carries little weight. The chain recombines TRBV7-9 with TRBJ2-1; D possibly corresponds to TRBD2 (5 bases). The V end lost 5 bases, the J end lost 0 bases, and 14 bases lay between the germline ends. Germline CDR1 SEHNR, CDR2 FQNEAQ (reference sequence). The CDR3 covers 16 residues. The CDR3 nucleotides are TGTGCCAGCAGCCCCCACCCGGGGAGCTCCTACAATGAGCAGTTCTTC. Residues: CASSPHPGSSYNEQFF.

For this clonotype: This beta chain slipped into a library made for alpha chains as a stray read, so its size is not meaningful. V usage is TRBV7-2 and J usage is TRBJ1-1; D uncertain. The CDR3 is 11 amino acids. Germline assignment: CDR1 SGHTA and CDR2 FQGNSA. V lost 8 bases and J 10 bases, leaving 14 bases between the germline ends. The CDR3 DNA reads TGTGCCAGCTCTCGGGGTTTAGGAGCTTTCTTT. Translating gives CASSRGLGAFF.

A few counts support this clonotype. A library made for alpha chains picked up this beta chain off target, so its size means little. V usage is TRBV5-1 and J usage is TRBJ2-6; the match to TRBD1 covers 7 bases. Germline CDR1 SGHRS, CDR2 YFSETQ. The CDR3 contains 15 residues. After removal of 2 bases from V and 4 bases from J, the junction contained 3 bases not matched to a gene. The CDR3 spells CASSFDRAGANVLTF. The CDR3 coding sequence is TGCGCCAGCAGCTTTGACAGGGCCGGGGCCAACGTCCTGACTTTC.

This clonotype has at least ten counts. A library prepared for alpha chains yielded this beta chain as an off-target read; its size is of little meaning. The chain uses TRBV4-1 and TRBJ1-4, with D possibly TRBD1 on 5 matching bases. The germline V and J ends were trimmed by 4 bases and 6 bases, with 18 bases remaining between them. Germline assignment: CDR1 MGHRA and CDR2 YSYEKL. This CDR3 region has 16 residues. The CDR3 DNA is TGCGCCAGCAGCCGTCGCGAGGGCAGGGAGGATGAAAAACTGTTTTTT. Residues: CASSRREGREDEKLFF.

This clonotype was seen ten or more times. The size of this beta chain means little, since it is a stray read in a library made for alpha chains. The CDR3 DNA sequence: TGCAGCGTACGCCCCGGGACGGACCATAACTATGGCTACACCTTC. Translation gives CSVRPGTDHNYGYTF. The chain employs TRBV29-1 and TRBJ1-2; tentatively, D is TRBD1 (5 bases). V gave up 6 bases and J gave up 1 base, with 18 bases separating them. Germline-derived CDR1 and CDR2 are SQVTM and ANQGSEA. The CDR3 length is 15 residues.

This clonotype was observed a few times. This beta chain is a stray sequence in a library constructed for alpha chains; its clone size is not meaningful. The genes are TRBV4-1 and TRBJ2-7; 7 nucleotides match TRBD2. Per germline, CDR1 MGHRA and CDR2 YSYEKL. The CDR3 length is 16 residues. V shed 1 base and J 3 bases; nucleotides not matched to a gene: 9. CDR3 in amino acids: CASSQGLGLDLYEQYF. In DNA form, the CDR3 reads TGCGCCAGCAGCCAAGGTTTAGGACTAGATCTCTACGAGCAGTACTTC.